This TCR beta chain was recorded in a study of a mutant IDH1 vaccine in newly diagnosed glioma. As regards this clone: Its target is not known.

Noted time point: week 11, during vaccination. Vaccine doses each comprised 300 ug of mutant IDH1 20-mer peptide, with topical imiquimod. CDR3 length: 14 residues. This table comes from immunoSEQ multiplex PCR, and its TCRdb copy is limited to in-frame clones, with some not included. The sample consists of around 57,000 clones, 89% of them appearing once. The sample consisted of PBMCs, taken from a glioma patient whose treatment included an IDH1 peptide vaccine. The chain employs TRBV7-5 and TRBJ2-6. TRBV7-5 is given as a pseudogene. The receptor's source is a man between 40 and 49 years old with glioma. DNA for the CDR3: TGTGCCAGCTCCCCGGCATCTGGGGCCAACGTCCTGACTTTC. Translated, it gives CASSPASGANVLTF.